This TCR beta chain appears in the sequencing data of a study of T-cell reconstitution after alpha-beta-depleted transplantation in children. Findings and limits, study-wide: Hyperexpanded clones declined; after one year, newly produced T cells mostly supplied diversity. Alpha-beta T cells present about two months after transplant were reported to originate from several hundred expanded graft clones.

Unique molecular identifiers were incorporated when the TCRbeta library was constructed. TCRdb re-analysed the PCR reads in MiXCR, keeping a single row per CDR3 protein. Of approximately 97,000 distinct CDR3 sequences listed, under 9% are singletons. Germline CDR1 is DFQATT and CDR2 is SNEGSKA (reference sequence). V lost 0 bases and J lost 6; bases outside the gene matches: 10. The CDR3 covers 16 residues. About this clonotype: The target antigen is unknown.

The clonotype comes from a boy aged 2-15 years with acute lymphoblastic leukemia, due to receive a stem cell transplant. V usage is TRBV20-1 and J usage is TRBJ2-1; 8 bases are shared with TRBD2. This specimen was PBMCs, taken before TCRalphabeta/CD19-depleted stem cell transplant. This CDR3 reads CSARDPGGGQFNEQFF. In nucleotides, the CDR3 is TGCAGTGCTAGAGATCCTGGCGGGGGGCAGTTCAATGAGCAGTTCTTC.